The 17 T cell receptor beta chains presented below share a single source sample, sequenced in a study of blood T cell repertoires in COVID-19. TCRdb's copy holds only in-frame clones and misses some; the assay was immunoSEQ multiplex PCR. The sample holds roughly 160,000 clones, 65% to 85% seen once. The sequenced sample consisted of peripheral blood. The source of these receptors is a woman in her sixties with acute or convalescent COVID-19.

The CDR3 bases are TGTGCCAGCAAAACAGGAAACACTGAAGCTTTCTTT. Its translation is CASKTGNTEAFF. This chain uses TRBV6-5 with TRBJ1-1, with D perhaps TRBD1 (5 bases). V lost 7 bases to trimming and J lost 2 bases, with 8 bases between them. This CDR3 has 12 residues. From germline, CDR1 is MNHEY and CDR2 SVGAGI.

The V call is TRBV7-3, the J call TRBJ1-1, with 8 bases identical to TRBD1. The CDR3 has 13 amino acids. Germline lookup yields CDR1 SGHTA and CDR2 FQGTGA. With V trimmed by 5 bases and J by 8 bases, 7 bases remained unmatched. The CDR3 DNA reads as TGTGCCAGCAGCACCAGGACAGGGAAAGAAGCTTTCTTT. Its protein product is CASSTRTGKEAFF.

The CDR3 DNA reads TGCAGCGTCGAGACTAGCGGGCCTGCAGATACGCAGTATTTT. This sequence encodes CSVETSGPADTQYF. The chain has TRBV29-1 and TRBJ2-3; 10 bases align to TRBD2. Germline V gene data show CDR1 as SQVTM and CDR2 as ANQGSEA. This CDR3 spans 14 amino acids. V was pared by 6 bases and J by 4 bases, with 7 bases of the junction left unmatched.

The chain carries TRBV27 and TRBJ1-5; 8 nucleotides align to TRBD1. The CDR3 is 16 residues long. J gave up 7 bases and V 2 bases, and 10 bases lay outside the gene matches. CDR1 MNHEY and CDR2 SMNVEV come from the germline V gene (reference sequence). CDR3 in amino acids: CASSLGTDRGAQPQHF. The CDR3 coding sequence is TGTGCCAGCAGTTTAGGGACAGACAGGGGTGCCCAGCCCCAGCATTTT.

The chain uses TRBV4-1 and TRBJ1-4; D is ambiguous. This CDR3 is 13 amino acids long. Germline values: CDR1 MGHRA, CDR2 YSYEKL. V shed 2 bases and J shed 8 bases, with 9 bases lying between them. The CDR3 DNA reads as TGCGCCAGCAGCCAAATGTACTCAGAAAAACTGTTTTTT. Amino acid sequence: CASSQMYSEKLFF.

The chain employs TRBV6-6 and TRBJ1-1, with 9 bases aligning to TRBD1. CDR3 length: 14 amino acids. Looked up from germline, CDR1 is MNHNY and CDR2 is SVGAGI (reference sequence). J lost 4 bases, V lost 6 bases, and 6 bases had no gene match. DNA of the CDR3: TGTGCCAGCAGCTCTCGGGACAGGGTCACTGAAGCTTTCTTT. Translation gives CASSSRDRVTEAFF.

The V call is TRBV28, the J call TRBJ2-3; D gene ambiguous. Between the trimmed V and J ends, which lost 5 bases and 5 bases, there was a span of 5 bases. The germline V gene has CDR1 MDHEN and CDR2 SYDVKM. This CDR3 is built from 11 residues. CDR3 sequence reads: CASSGRDTQYF. The CDR3 DNA reads TGTGCCAGCAGTGGCCGAGATACGCAGTATTTT. Using reference TRBV28 and TRBJ2-3 for the parts outside the CDR3, the full variable domain is DVKVTQSSRYLVKRTGEKVFLECVQDMDHENMFWYRQDPGLGLRLIYFSYDVKMKEKGDIPEGYSVSREKKERFSLILESASTNQTSMYLCASSGRDTQYFGPGTRLTVL.

This chain uses TRBV25-1 with TRBJ1-1; no reliable D call. With 7 bases removed from V and 0 bases from J, the gap between germline ends came to 9 bases. The CDR3 spans 13 residues. Germline V gives CDR1 MGHDK, CDR2 SYGVNS. The CDR3 nucleotides are TGTGCCAGCATTAGTGCCCTGAACACTGAAGCTTTCTTT. It is translated as CASISALNTEAFF.

The rearrangement joins TRBV5-1 to TRBJ1-1; D gene uncertain. Germline values: CDR1 SGHRS, CDR2 YFSETQ. V lost 5 bases to trimming and J lost 0 bases, with 11 bases between them. The CDR3 consists of 14 residues. CDR3 protein: CASRSGQLNTEAFF. In nucleotides, the CDR3 is TGCGCCAGCAGGAGTGGGCAGCTGAACACTGAAGCTTTCTTT.

This clone has more than one count but fewer than ten. The chain recombines TRBV6-5 with TRBJ1-5; the match to TRBD1 covers 7 bases. Germline CDR1 reads MNHEY; CDR2 reads SVGAGI. V was clipped by 7 bases and J by 0 bases; unmatched bases: 6. The CDR3 is made up of 15 amino acids. The CDR3 sequence is CASMPTGSSNQPQHF. DNA of the CDR3: TGTGCCAGCATGCCGACAGGGAGTAGCAATCAGCCCCAGCATTTT.

The V and J genes are TRBV5-4 and TRBJ2-7, with TRBD1 matching 7 bases. The CDR3 extends over 15 amino acids. J gave up 3 bases and V 3 bases, and 9 bases lay outside the gene matches. In germline, CDR1 is SGHNT, CDR2 YYREEE (reference sequence). This CDR3 reads CASSSTGSPIYEQYF. The CDR3 nucleotides read TGTGCCAGCAGCTCGACAGGGAGCCCAATCTACGAGCAGTACTTC.

The V call is TRBV11-2, the J call TRBJ1-3, with a weak D call TRBD1 (5 bases). The CDR3 sequence is 15 residues long. CDR1 and CDR2 (germline): SGHAT, FQNNGV. V lost 0 bases and J lost 4, with 10 bases in between. CDR3 region: CASSLEGGAGNTIYF. CDR3 nucleotides: TGTGCCAGCAGCTTAGAAGGTGGGGCCGGAAACACCATATATTTT. Together with reference TRBV11-2 and TRBJ1-3, the CDR3 gives the full variable domain: EAGVAQSPRYKIIEKRQSVAFWCNPISGHATLYWYQQILGQGPKLLIQFQNNGVVDDSQLPKDRFSAERLKGVDSTLKIQPAKLEDSAVYLCASSLEGGAGNTIYFGEGSWLTVV.

The chain uses TRBV9 and TRBJ2-5, with D perhaps TRBD2 (5 bases). CDR3 length: 13 amino acids. The V gene lost 4 bases and the J gene lost 2 bases, with 9 bases spanning the gap. Germline values: CDR1 SGDLS, CDR2 YYNGEE. CDR3 in amino acids: CASSLGIQETQYF. The DNA of the CDR3 is TGTGCCAGCAGCCTCGGGATTCAAGAGACCCAGTACTTC.

This clone was detected a few times. This chain links TRBV24-1 with TRBJ2-1; 8 bases are shared with TRBD1. The CDR3 totals 14 residues. Trimming took 3 bases from V and 13 from J; bases not matched to a gene: 10. Looked up from germline, CDR1 is KGHDR and CDR2 is SFDVKD. For the CDR3, the DNA is TGTGCCACCAGTGATCGGACAGGGAGTCTTTTCCAGTTCTTC. As protein: CATSDRTGSLFQFF.

This clone was counted once. V and J are TRBV10-1 and TRBJ1-1; 7 nucleotides align to TRBD1. V gave up 2 bases and J gave up 1 base; unmatched junction bases: 10. CDR3 size: 17 residues. In germline, CDR1 is WNHNN, CDR2 SYGVQD (reference sequence). This chain's CDR3 is CASSETRQTGTNTEAFF. The CDR3 nucleotides are TGCGCCAGCAGTGAGACTCGTCAGACAGGGACGAACACTGAAGCTTTCTTT.

The rearrangement links TRBV27 to TRBJ2-5; 10 nucleotides agree with TRBD2. Germline CDR1 MNHEY, CDR2 SMNVEV (reference sequence). This CDR3 spans 16 amino acids. The V segment lost 3 bases and the J segment 1 base; nucleotides outside the gene matches: 5. CDR3 nucleotide sequence: TGTGCCAGCAGTTTCTCTAGCGGGGGCCTCCAAGAGACCCAGTACTTC. Its translation is CASSFSSGGLQETQYF.

V is TRBV12-3 or TRBV12-4 and J is TRBJ2-5; D remains ambiguous. This CDR3 has 13 residues. V was clipped by 1 base and J by 1 base, with 4 bases between them. In DNA form, the CDR3 reads TGTGCCAGCAGTTTAGAGCCCCAAGAGACCCAGTACTTC. Translation gives CASSLEPQETQYF.